The sequence of this TCR beta chain was determined in a study of cytomegalovirus exposure and HLA in healthy donors. 13 Jbeta primers and 60 Vbeta primers were used for the PCR. Sequencing used immunoSEQ multiplex PCR; TCRdb keeps in-frame clones, though not all of them. The data contain roughly 99,000 clones, around 74% of them seen just once; the ten biggest clones take up around 13%. This clone was recorded a few times. Its matching antigen is unknown. General study findings and limits: A later analysis linked 15,000 to 20,000 TCR beta sequences to HLA alleles at 0.05 false discovery rate. A missense variant in DCLRE1C was later tied to TCR beta V- and J-gene trimming.

The CDR3 consists of 16 residues. The germline gives CDR1 LGHNA, CDR2 YSLEER. J was trimmed by 5 bases and V by 0 bases; bases with no gene match: 3. This receptor was obtained from a woman in her thirties or forties in good health and CMV-seropositive. The sample taken for sequencing was PBMCs. The chain has TRBV4-3 and TRBJ1-4, with TRBD1 matching 10 bases. The CDR3 DNA is TGCGCCAGCAGCCAAGATTGGACAGGGGGGAATGAAAAACTGTTTTTT. Its translation is CASSQDWTGGNEKLFF.